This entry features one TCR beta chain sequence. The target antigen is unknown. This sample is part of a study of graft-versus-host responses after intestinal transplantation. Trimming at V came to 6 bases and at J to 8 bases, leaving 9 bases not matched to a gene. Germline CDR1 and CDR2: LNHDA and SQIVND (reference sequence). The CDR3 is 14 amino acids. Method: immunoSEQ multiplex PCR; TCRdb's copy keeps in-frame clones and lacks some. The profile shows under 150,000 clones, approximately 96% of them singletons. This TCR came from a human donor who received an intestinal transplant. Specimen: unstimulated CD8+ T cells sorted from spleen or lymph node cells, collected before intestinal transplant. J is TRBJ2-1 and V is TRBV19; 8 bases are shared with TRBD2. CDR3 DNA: TGTGCCAGTAGATCTTGGGGACTAGGATATGAGCAGTTCTTC. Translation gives CASRSWGLGYEQFF.